These T cell receptor beta chains were read from a single sample in a study of blood T cell repertoires in COVID-19. Libraries were prepared by immunoSEQ multiplex PCR; TCRdb keeps only in-frame clonotypes and omits some of them. The sample shows about 69,000 clones, 80% to 90% of them seen only once. Sequenced input: peripheral blood. These receptors were obtained from a woman aged 45-60 years with active COVID-19. CDR3s include the opening cysteine and the closing phenylalanine or tryptophan. The order of the fields is D gene, clone size, J gene, V gene, CDR3 protein, CDR3 DNA. The D gene is left open where the match is weak. Size tells how often a clone was seen (once, few, many) or the class of an expanded clone, and some rows leave it out.

D: NA
size: NA
J: TRBJ2-5
V: TRBV2
CDR3: CASSELRGAQYF
DNA: TGTGCCAGCAGTGAGCTCAGGGGTGCCCAGTACTTC

D: NA
size: NA
J: TRBJ2-6
V: TRBV19
CDR3: CASSIGMGADAVLTF
DNA: TGTGCCAGTAGTATCGGGATGGGGGCGGACGCCGTCCTGACTTTC

D: NA
size: NA
J: TRBJ2-2
V: TRBV15
CDR3: CATSRDAITGELFF
DNA: TGTGCCACCAGCAGAGATGCGATCACCGGGGAGCTGTTTTTT

D: NA
size: NA
J: TRBJ2-1
V: TRBV12-5
CDR3: CASGLVGVNEQFF
DNA: TGTGCTAGTGGTTTGGTAGGGGTGAATGAGCAGTTCTTC

D: NA
size: NA
J: TRBJ2-2
V: TRBV28
CDR3: CASSSPGGSVTGELFF
DNA: TGTGCCAGCAGTTCGCCGGGGGGCAGCGTCACCGGGGAGCTGTTTTTT

D: TRBD1
size: once
J: TRBJ1-5
V: TRBV6-4
CDR3: CASSDRDRVYSNQPQHF
DNA: TGTGCCAGCAGTGACCGGGACAGGGTCTATAGCAATCAGCCCCAGCATTTT

D: TRBD2
size: NA
J: TRBJ2-1
V: TRBV27
CDR3: CASSPPQTSGRAVWFF
DNA: TGTGCCAGCAGTCCACCCCAGACTAGCGGGAGGGCCGTATGGTTCTTC

D: NA
size: NA
J: TRBJ1-4
V: TRBV11-2
CDR3: CASSLGTKTTNEKLFF
DNA: TGTGCCAGCAGCTTAGGCACAAAGACAACTAATGAAAAACTGTTTTTT

D: TRBD1
size: NA
J: TRBJ2-3
V: TRBV5-1
CDR3: CASSNSGQLRTDTQYF
DNA: TGCGCCAGCAGCAATTCGGGACAGTTACGCACAGATACGCAGTATTTT

D: TRBD1
size: NA
J: TRBJ1-6
V: TRBV9
CDR3: CASSGTGNDSPLHF
DNA: TGTGCCAGCAGCGGGACAGGGAATGATTCACCCCTCCACTTT

D: TRBD2
size: NA
J: TRBJ2-7
V: TRBV25-1
CDR3: CASSESSGRGGSYEQYF
DNA: TGTGCCAGCAGTGAATCAAGCGGGAGAGGGGGATCGTACGAGCAGTACTTC

D: NA
size: NA
J: TRBJ1-2
V: TRBV9
CDR3: CASSGHYGYTF
DNA: TGTGCCAGCAGCGGGCACTATGGCTACACCTTC

D: NA
size: NA
J: TRBJ1-5
V: TRBV9
CDR3: CASSGGSHSNQPQHF
DNA: TGTGCCAGCAGTGGAGGCTCCCATAGCAATCAGCCCCAGCATTTT

D: TRBD2
size: NA
J: TRBJ2-1
V: TRBV10-3
CDR3: CAIGMTSGYNEQFF
DNA: TGTGCCATCGGAATGACTAGCGGCTACAATGAGCAGTTCTTC

D: NA
size: once
J: TRBJ2-1
V: TRBV6-5
CDR3: CASSYAAGWGEQFF
DNA: TGTGCCAGCAGTTACGCCGCGGGATGGGGTGAGCAGTTCTTC

D: TRBD1
size: NA
J: TRBJ2-7
V: TRBV6-5
CDR3: CASSYGQGAYEQYF
DNA: TGTGCCAGCAGTTACGGGCAGGGGGCTTACGAGCAGTACTTC

D: NA
size: NA
J: TRBJ1-2
V: TRBV12-5
CDR3: CASGGGLSGYTF
DNA: TGTGCTAGTGGCGGGGGACTGAGTGGCTACACCTTC

D: NA
size: NA
J: TRBJ1-2
V: TRBV2
CDR3: CASSSGGGSYGYTF
DNA: TGTGCCAGCAGTTCCGGGGGGGGGAGCTATGGCTACACCTTC

D: TRBD1
size: NA
J: TRBJ2-7
V: TRBV25-1
CDR3: CASKGQGSYEQYF
DNA: TGTGCCAGCAAGGGACAGGGCTCCTACGAGCAGTACTTC

D: NA
size: NA
J: TRBJ2-5
V: TRBV18
CDR3: CASSQSRETQYF
DNA: TGTGCCAGCTCACAGAGTCGAGAGACCCAGTACTTC

D: TRBD1
size: NA
J: TRBJ2-7
V: TRBV27
CDR3: CASNSGTGKQYF
DNA: TGTGCCAGTAATTCCGGGACAGGGAAACAGTACTTC

D: TRBD2
size: NA
J: TRBJ2-7
V: TRBV7-9
CDR3: CASSVTSGIEQYF
DNA: TGTGCCAGCAGCGTGACTAGCGGGATCGAGCAGTACTTC

D: NA
size: NA
J: TRBJ2-1
V: TRBV18
CDR3: CASSARQEWYYNEQFF
DNA: TGTGCCAGCTCGGCGAGACAGGAATGGTATTACAATGAGCAGTTCTTC

D: TRBD1
size: NA
J: TRBJ2-2
V: TRBV19
CDR3: CASSIPRGQIGELFF
DNA: TGTGCCAGTAGTATCCCCAGGGGGCAGATCGGGGAGCTGTTTTTT

D: NA
size: NA
J: TRBJ2-5
V: TRBV18
CDR3: CASSPIATQETQYF
DNA: TGTGCCAGCTCACCAATAGCGACCCAAGAGACCCAGTACTTC

D: NA
size: large
J: TRBJ2-3
V: TRBV9
CDR3: CASSTGVDLGTDTQYF
DNA: TGTGCCAGCAGCACGGGGGTAGACCTGGGCACAGATACGCAGTATTTT

D: NA
size: NA
J: TRBJ1-1
V: TRBV6-4
CDR3: CASSDGAANTEAFF
DNA: TGTGCCAGCAGTGACGGGGCCGCGAACACTGAAGCTTTCTTT

D: TRBD2
size: NA
J: TRBJ2-7
V: TRBV3-1/TRBV3-2
CDR3: CASSQTGLAGDYEQYF
DNA: TGTGCCAGCAGCCAAACCGGACTAGCGGGTGACTACGAGCAGTACTTC

D: NA
size: NA
J: TRBJ1-2
V: TRBV7-2
CDR3: CASSLDPGRSYGYTF
DNA: TGTGCCAGCAGCTTAGACCCAGGGCGAAGCTATGGCTACACCTTC

D: TRBD1
size: few
J: TRBJ1-5
V: TRBV7-9
CDR3: CASSLRGTGGIDVDQPQHF
DNA: TGTGCCAGCAGCTTAAGAGGGACAGGGGGCATTGATGTGGATCAGCCCCAGCATTTT

D: TRBD1
size: NA
J: TRBJ2-5
V: TRBV9
CDR3: CASSEWTGNYRETQYF
DNA: TGTGCCAGCAGCGAATGGACAGGAAACTACAGAGAGACCCAGTACTTC

D: TRBD2
size: NA
J: TRBJ2-1
V: TRBV30
CDR3: CAWGGLAGVSNEQFF
DNA: TGTGCCTGGGGGGGACTAGCGGGAGTAAGCAATGAGCAGTTCTTC

D: TRBD1
size: NA
J: TRBJ2-1
V: TRBV7-2
CDR3: CASSAQGQRNEQFF
DNA: TGTGCCAGCAGCGCGCAGGGACAGAGGAATGAGCAGTTCTTC

D: TRBD2
size: NA
J: TRBJ2-7
V: TRBV12-3/TRBV12-4
CDR3: CASSLEAGEQYF
DNA: TGTGCCAGCAGTTTAGAAGCGGGAGAGCAGTACTTC

D: NA
size: NA
J: TRBJ1-2
V: TRBV29-1
CDR3: CSVTVSTYGYTF
DNA: TGCAGCGTGACAGTATCTACCTATGGCTACACCTTC

D: TRBD1
size: once
J: TRBJ1-6
V: TRBV7-3
CDR3: CASSFGTVNSPLHF
DNA: TGTGCCAGCAGCTTCGGGACAGTCAATTCACCCCTCCACTTT

D: NA
size: NA
J: TRBJ2-1
V: TRBV3-1/TRBV3-2
CDR3: CASSQDRPGSYSEQFF
DNA: TGTGCCAGCAGCCAAGATCGGCCAGGGTCGTACAGTGAGCAGTTCTTC

D: NA
size: NA
J: TRBJ1-2
V: TRBV6-6
CDR3: CASSQPSLYGYTF
DNA: TGTGCCAGCAGTCAGCCTAGCCTCTATGGCTACACCTTC

D: TRBD1
size: NA
J: TRBJ1-2
V: TRBV24-1
CDR3: CATSDSTGAGGYTF
DNA: TGTGCCACCAGTGATTCGACAGGGGCCGGAGGCTACACCTTC

D: TRBD1
size: NA
J: TRBJ2-4
V: TRBV7-3
CDR3: CASSSKPRGGTGKNIQYF
DNA: TGTGCCAGCAGCTCCAAACCCCGGGGCGGGACAGGCAAAAACATTCAGTACTTC

D: TRBD1
size: NA
J: TRBJ1-5
V: TRBV5-1
CDR3: CASSRQGGNQPQHF
DNA: TGCGCCAGCTCCAGACAGGGTGGCAATCAGCCCCAGCATTTT